This TCR beta chain was profiled in a study of T cell responses to AZD1222 COVID-19 vaccine. The V end was cut by 5 bases, the J end by 6 bases, with 11 bases between. Looked up from germline, CDR1 is MDHEN and CDR2 is SYDVKM. CDR3 size: 12 residues. Generated by immunoSEQ multiplex PCR, the TCRdb table keeps only in-frame clones and is missing some. The data contain 150,000 to 190,000 clones, 90% to 95% of them singletons. Details on this clone: Its antigen is unknown.

Broader study findings: Donors were largely white British and mainly female; clonal diversity was possibly underestimated.

The source was peripheral blood, collected 28 days after the second AZD1222 dose. This TCR was recovered from an adult who received the AZD1222 COVID-19 vaccine. The chain links TRBV28 to TRBJ2-7; no firm D call. The CDR3, as DNA: TGTGCCAGCAGTCGAAGTTACTCCGAGCAGTACTTC. It encodes CASSRSYSEQYF.